Listed below are T cell receptor beta chains from one sample, sequenced in a study of T-cell memory formation after mild COVID-19. TCRdb reprocessed the 5' RACE reads via MiXCR and lists one record per CDR3 protein. Seen here are approximately 260,000 distinct CDR3 sequences, around 17% observed once, and the top ten hold around 20%. The sample taken for sequencing was PBMCs or a T cell subset sorted from them (not recorded which). Receptor source: a man aged 18 to 35 who had mild COVID-19 (a few samples of this study predate the infection). Cell type and time point are not known. CDR3s include the opening cysteine and the closing phenylalanine or tryptophan. The D gene is left open where the match is weak. Part of the rows lack a size; the others show once, few, many or a class for expanded clones.

size,V,J,D,DNA,CDR3
many,TRBV5-1,TRBJ1-2,TRBD1,TGCGCCAGCAGCTTCGGACAGGGGGAAAGGGATGGCTACACCTTC,CASSFGQGERDGYTF
.,TRBV12-3/TRBV12-4,TRBJ2-4,.,TGTGCCAGCAGTTCGGTGGCAGGCGCCCACCTTATTCAGTACTTC,CASSSVAGAHLIQYF
few,TRBV4-3,TRBJ2-5,.,TGCGCCAGCAGCCAAGGTGGGACCCAAGAGACCCAGTACTTC,CASSQGGTQETQYF
.,TRBV3-1,TRBJ2-5,.,TGTGCCAGCAGCCCGTCCGGGACGGAGGAGACCCAGTACTTC,CASSPSGTEETQYF
many,TRBV5-1,TRBJ2-5,.,TGCGCCAGCAGCTCCGGCGGGCGGGGTTCCCAAGAGACCCAGTACTTC,CASSSGGRGSQETQYF
.,TRBV10-3,TRBJ1-1,TRBD1,TGTGCCGTCACTACAGGGGCGGTTATCGCTGAAGCTTTCTTT,CAVTTGAVIAEAFF
many,TRBV3-1,TRBJ2-2,.,TGTGCCAGCAGCCAGCAGGGTCCCGGGGAGCTGTTTTTT,CASSQQGPGELFF
.,TRBV4-1,TRBJ2-7,.,TGCGCCAGCAGCCAGACCGGGACTCCCAACTACGAGCAGTACTTC,CASSQTGTPNYEQYF
few,TRBV5-1,TRBJ2-5,TRBD1,TGCGCCAGCAGCTGGGGACAGAAAGAGACCCAGTACTTC,CASSWGQKETQYF
few,TRBV20-1,TRBJ2-1,.,TGCAGTGCCCACATACGCTCCTCCCAGGGCAATGAGCAGTTCTTC,CSAHIRSSQGNEQFF
.,TRBV4-3,TRBJ2-2,.,TGCGCCAGCAGCCGGTCGGCCACGAACACCGGGGAGCTGTTTTTT,CASSRSATNTGELFF
few,TRBV4-3,TRBJ2-3,.,TGCGCCAGCAGCCCTCTAGCGCGCCTAGATACGCAGTATTTT,CASSPLARLDTQYF
.,TRBV5-5,TRBJ2-1,.,TGTGCCAGCAGCTTGGGGGAGGCAGGGGGCAATGAGCAGTTCTTC,CASSLGEAGGNEQFF
few,TRBV5-1,TRBJ2-5,TRBD1,TGCGCCAGCACAGGGGGCGGCGATGGGGAGACCCAGTACTTC,CASTGGGDGETQYF
.,TRBV15,TRBJ2-1,.,TGTGCCACCAGCAGCTTGGGACGTAGCAATGAGCAGTTCTTC,CATSSLGRSNEQFF
many,TRBV15,TRBJ2-5,.,TGTGCCACCAGCAGAGATTTGCCAGGCGGCGAGACCCAGTACTTC,CATSRDLPGGETQYF
.,TRBV15,TRBJ1-5,.,TGTGCCACCAGCAGAGTAGGGGAAGGATGGCAGCCCCAGCATTTT,CATSRVGEGWQPQHF
few,TRBV29-1,TRBJ1-6,.,TGCAGCGTTGTTTCCCGTAGCTCCTATAATTCACCCCTCCACTTT,CSVVSRSSYNSPLHF
few,TRBV18,TRBJ2-1,.,TGTGCCAGCTCACCCAGGGACAATGAGCAGTTCTTC,CASSPRDNEQFF
many,TRBV24-1,TRBJ2-1,.,TGTGCCACCAGTGACTCCTCAGTTAGTGAGCAGTTCTTC,CATSDSSVSEQFF
few,TRBV4-2,TRBJ2-2,.,TGTGCCAGCAGCCAAGATAGGAACCAGACGAACACCGGGGAGCTGTTTTTT,CASSQDRNQTNTGELFF
.,TRBV28,TRBJ2-2,.,TGTGCCAGCAGCTTAACTAGCGGGGAGCTGTTTTTT,CASSLTSGELFF
few,TRBV4-1,TRBJ2-3,TRBD2,TGCGCCAGCAGCCGAGGGAGGGTCACAGGCACAGATACGCAGTATTTT,CASSRGRVTGTDTQYF
once,TRBV25-1,TRBJ1-1,TRBD1,TGTGCCAGCAGTGCTTCGCGGACAGGGAACACTGAAGCTTTCTTT,CASSASRTGNTEAFF
.,TRBV15,TRBJ2-5,.,TGTGCCACCAGCAGAGGCCAGGGGCAGGAGACCCAGTACTTC,CATSRGQGQETQYF
.,TRBV12-3/TRBV12-4,TRBJ2-1,.,TGTGCCAGCAAAATCGATAGAAGGAGCTCGGTTGAGCAGTTCTTC,CASKIDRRSSVEQFF
.,TRBV20-1,TRBJ1-5,.,TGCAGTGCTAGGGCGGACAGCAATCAGCCCCAGCATTTT,CSARADSNQPQHF
few,TRBV5-1,TRBJ2-1,.,TGCGCCAGCAGCTTGGTGGGCTGGGGGACCTACAATGAGCAGTTCTTC,CASSLVGWGTYNEQFF
few,TRBV20-1,TRBJ2-3,TRBD2,TGCAGTGCTGAGACTAGCGGGGGGGAAGATACGCAGTATTTT,CSAETSGGEDTQYF